This T cell receptor (beta chain) derives from a study of graft-versus-host responses after intestinal transplantation. Germline CDR1 reads SGHVS; CDR2 reads FQNEAQ. The CDR3 spans 16 residues. Losses at the gene ends were 0 bases for V and 0 bases for J; bases not matched to a gene: 4. Sequenced by immunoSEQ multiplex PCR; TCRdb stores in-frame clones only, minus some. The sample records about 120,000 clones, approximately 90% being singletons. As regards this clone: Antigen: not known.

The V gene is TRBV7-8, the J gene TRBJ1-1; TRBD1 matches at 7 bases. The receptor was isolated from a human donor who received an intestinal transplant. Sequenced material: unstimulated CD4+ T cells sorted from spleen or lymph node cells, taken before intestinal transplant. This CDR3 reads CASSLAAGTVNTEAFF. The CDR3 nucleotides read TGTGCCAGCAGCTTAGCGGCCGGGACAGTGAACACTGAAGCTTTCTTT.